Below, 17 T cell receptor beta chains from the same sample are listed, as sequenced in a study of brain T cells in children with intractable seizures. Measured with immunoSEQ multiplex PCR; TCRdb has only the in-frame clones, and not every one. The sample contains 50,000 to 80,000 clones, roughly 95% of which appear only once. The specimen comprised peripheral blood, sampled at surgery. These receptors originate from a boy in the first two years of life with focal cortical dysplasia and intractable seizures.

The gene calls are TRBV5-1 and TRBJ2-5; tentatively, D is TRBD1 (6 bases). The CDR3 extends over 15 amino acids. Per germline, CDR1 SGHRS and CDR2 YFSETQ. The germline V and J ends were trimmed by 1 base and 2 bases, with 12 bases remaining between them. In DNA, the CDR3 is TGCGCCAGCAGCTTGACGCAGGGGTGGCAAGAGACCCAGTACTTC. Protein product: CASSLTQGWQETQYF.

The rearrangement joins TRBV19 to TRBJ1-1; no definite D call. The V end was cut by 2 bases, the J end by 4 bases, with 8 bases between. The germline gives CDR1 LNHDA, CDR2 SQIVND (reference sequence). The CDR3 consists of 13 residues. CDR3 sequence reads: CASSIMVVTEAFF. As DNA, the CDR3 is TGTGCCAGTAGTATAATGGTCGTCACTGAAGCTTTCTTT.

The V gene is TRBV15, the J gene TRBJ2-7; the D is unclear. The CDR3 has 14 amino acids. Trimming removed 0 bases at V and 3 bases at J, with 9 bases between. Germline loops: CDR1 LNHNV, CDR2 YYDKDF (reference sequence). CDR3 region: CATSRDVGFYEQYF. The CDR3 bases are TGTGCCACCAGCAGAGATGTGGGTTTCTACGAGCAGTACTTC.

The chain has TRBV18 and TRBJ1-1, with 9 nucleotides matching TRBD1. The V gene end was trimmed by 3 bases and the J gene end by 4 bases; junction bases not matched to a gene: 0. CDR3 size: 13 residues. Per germline, CDR1 KGHSH and CDR2 LQKENI. CDR3 DNA: TGTGCCAGCTCACCGGACAGGGGCACTGAAGCTTTCTTT. Translated: CASSPDRGTEAFF. Filled out from reference TRBV18 and TRBJ1-1, the complete variable domain reads NAGVMQNPRHLVRRRGQEARLRCSPMKGHSHVYWYRQLPEEGLKFMVYLQKENIIDESGMPKERFSAEFPKEGPSILRIQQVVRGDSAAYFCASSPDRGTEAFFGQGTRLTVV.

V gene TRBV4-2 combines with J gene TRBJ2-2; 9 bases are a match to TRBD1. The CDR3 length is 16 residues. In germline, CDR1 is LGHNA, CDR2 YNFKEQ. With V trimmed by 7 bases and J by 4 bases, 10 bases remained unmatched. In nucleotides, the CDR3 is TGTGCCAGCACCCAGGTGGGGACAGGGATCACCGGGGAGCTGTTTTTT. Its translation: CASTQVGTGITGELFF.

V is TRBV11-3 and J is TRBJ1-1, with 9 bases lining up with TRBD1. The junction had 8 bases not matched to a gene; V was cut back by 5 bases and J by 4 bases. This CDR3 has 15 amino acids. Per germline, CDR1 SGHNT and CDR2 YENEEA. CDR3 sequence reads: CASSRGTGQLTEAFF. In DNA, the CDR3 is TGTGCCAGCAGCAGAGGGACAGGGCAACTCACTGAAGCTTTCTTT. Drawing the rest from reference TRBV11-3 and TRBJ1-1, the complete variable domain is EAGVVQSPRYKIIEKKQPVAFWCNPISGHNTLYWYLQNLGQGPELLIRYENEEAVDDSQLPKDRFSAERLKGVDSTLKIQPAELGDSAVYLCASSRGTGQLTEAFFGQGTRLTVV.

The chain links TRBV11-2 to TRBJ2-7, with 8 bases aligning to TRBD1. The CDR3 totals 14 residues. V shed 5 bases and J 5 bases; nucleotides not matched to a gene: 8. In germline, CDR1 is SGHAT, CDR2 FQNNGV. This chain's CDR3 is CASSTDRVAHEQYF. The CDR3 DNA is TGTGCCAGCAGCACGGACAGGGTGGCCCACGAGCAGTACTTC.

J is TRBJ2-1 and V is TRBV7-8; D is uncertain. This CDR3 has 16 amino acids. Germline V CDR1 and CDR2: SGHVS, FQNEAQ. V gave up 5 bases and J gave up 0 bases, with 14 bases separating them. CDR3 DNA sequence: TGTGCCAGCAGCGCCAGGCGTCCAAGCTCCTACAATGAGCAGTTCTTC. Translated: CASSARRPSSYNEQFF.

The chain joins TRBV3-1 (or the pseudogene TRBV3-2) to TRBJ2-3; D not certain. This CDR3 has 16 amino acids. The V and J ends lost 4 bases and 5 bases respectively, with 19 bases between them. Germline CDR1 LGHDT, CDR2 YNNKEL (reference sequence). CDR3 loop: CASSRIGSPVVDTQYF. The CDR3, as DNA: TGTGCCAGCAGCCGAATCGGTAGCCCCGTAGTAGATACGCAGTATTTT.

This chain joins TRBV20-1 and TRBJ1-5; TRBD1 is a possible D gene (6 bases). This CDR3 is built from 14 residues. Trimming cost V 3 bases and J 4 bases, with 13 bases left between them. Germline assignment: CDR1 DFQATT and CDR2 SNEGSKA (reference sequence). The CDR3 spells CSASRGSFNQPQHF. The CDR3 nucleotides read TGCAGTGCTAGTAGGGGGTCTTTTAATCAGCCCCAGCATTTT.

The V gene is TRBV7-9, the J gene TRBJ2-1, with TRBD2 as a possible D gene (6 bases). The V end lost 3 bases, the J end lost 1 base, and 13 bases lay between the germline ends. The CDR3 is 16 residues long. Germline V lookup: CDR1 SEHNR, CDR2 FQNEAQ (reference sequence). CDR3 nucleotides: TGTGCCAGCAGCTTGGTGGCGGGGCCTTCCTACAATGAGCAGTTCTTC. Encoded protein: CASSLVAGPSYNEQFF.

In nucleotides, the CDR3 is TGTGCCAGTAGTATCAGGACAGGAGGCGTTGGGGCCAACGTCCTGACTTTC. Amino acid sequence: CASSIRTGGVGANVLTF. V usage is TRBV19 and J usage is TRBJ2-6; TRBD1 agrees at 7 bases. The CDR3 consists of 17 residues. Unmatched junction bases numbered 8, after V lost 3 bases and J lost 3 bases. CDR1 LNHDA and CDR2 SQIVND come from the germline V gene (reference sequence).

The rearrangement links TRBV6-5 to TRBJ2-3; 14 bases agree with TRBD2. Germline CDR1 reads MNHEY; CDR2 reads SVGAGI. This CDR3 comprises 15 residues. V gave up 8 bases and J gave up 1 base; unmatched junction bases: 2. CDR3 amino acids: CASGTSGGRTDTQYF. In DNA, the CDR3 is TGTGCCAGCGGGACTAGCGGGGGCCGCACAGATACGCAGTATTTT.

CDR3 bases: TGTGCCAGCAGTCCCCCTTATCAGGGGGAAGTTTTAGCGGTGTACGAGCAGTACTTC. Translated: CASSPPYQGEVLAVYEQYF. The chain uses TRBV6-6 and TRBJ2-7; possibly TRBD1 for D (7 bases). Germline lookup yields CDR1 MNHNY and CDR2 SVGAGI (reference sequence). The V and J ends lost 5 bases and 4 bases respectively, with 30 bases between them. This CDR3 is 19 amino acids long.

The chain joins TRBV10-2 to TRBJ1-6; tentatively, D is TRBD1 (6 bases). Germline assignment: CDR1 WSHSY and CDR2 SAAADI. V lost 8 bases to trimming and J lost 7 bases, with 15 bases between them. The CDR3 covers 14 residues. The DNA for the CDR3 is TGCGCCAGCTCTTCCAGAGGGGGGAATTCACCCCTCCACTTT. Its protein is CASSSRGGNSPLHF.

This rearrangement joins TRBV28 to TRBJ2-5, with D unclear. This CDR3 spans 12 amino acids. V was pared by 7 bases and J by 5 bases, with 11 bases between. Germline assignment: CDR1 MDHEN and CDR2 SYDVKM. This CDR3 is CASNSIVETQYF. The CDR3 coding sequence is TGTGCCAGCAACTCCATTGTGGAGACCCAGTACTTC.

The V gene is TRBV5-6, the J gene TRBJ1-2, with D perhaps TRBD1 (6 bases). From germline, CDR1 is SGHDT and CDR2 YYEEEE. Trimming shortened V by 4 bases and J by 1 base, and 14 bases separated the two germline ends. This CDR3 is built from 15 residues. This chain's CDR3 is CASSTLTGVNYGYTF. The CDR3 DNA reads TGTGCCAGCAGCACCCTGACAGGAGTTAACTATGGCTACACCTTC. Supplemented by reference TRBV5-6 and TRBJ1-2, the full variable domain reads DAGVTQSPTHLIKTRGQQVTLRCSPKSGHDTVSWYQQALGQGPQFIFQYYEEEERQRGNFPDRFSGHQFPNYSSELNVNALLLGDSALYLCASSTLTGVNYGYTFGSGTRLTVV.